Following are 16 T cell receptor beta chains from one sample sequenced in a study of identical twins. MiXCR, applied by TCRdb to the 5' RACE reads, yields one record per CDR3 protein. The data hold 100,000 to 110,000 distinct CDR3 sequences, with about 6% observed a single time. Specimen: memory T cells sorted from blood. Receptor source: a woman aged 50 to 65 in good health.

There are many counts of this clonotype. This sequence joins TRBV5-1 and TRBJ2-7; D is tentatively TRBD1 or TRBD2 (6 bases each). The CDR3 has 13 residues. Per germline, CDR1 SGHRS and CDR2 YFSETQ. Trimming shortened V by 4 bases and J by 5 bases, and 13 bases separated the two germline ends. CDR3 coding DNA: TGCGCCAGCAGCCGGGGGCCCCTGGACGAGCAGTACTTC. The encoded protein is CASSRGPLDEQYF.

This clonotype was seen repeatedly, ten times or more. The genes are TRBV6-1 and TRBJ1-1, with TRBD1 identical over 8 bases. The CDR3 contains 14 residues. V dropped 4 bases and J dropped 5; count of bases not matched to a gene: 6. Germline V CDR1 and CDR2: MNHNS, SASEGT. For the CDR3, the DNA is TGTGCCAGCAGTGTCCGACAGGGGAGTACTGAAGCTTTCTTT. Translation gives CASSVRQGSTEAFF.

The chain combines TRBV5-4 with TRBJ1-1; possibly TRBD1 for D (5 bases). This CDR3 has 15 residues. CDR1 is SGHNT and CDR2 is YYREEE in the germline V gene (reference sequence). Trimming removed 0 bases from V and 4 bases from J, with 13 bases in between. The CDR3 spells CASSLVQGESTEAFF. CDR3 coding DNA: TGTGCCAGCAGCTTGGTTCAGGGTGAGTCCACTGAAGCTTTCTTT. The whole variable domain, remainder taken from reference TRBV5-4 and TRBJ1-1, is ETGVTQSPTHLIKTRGQQVTLRCSSQSGHNTVSWYQQALGQGPQFIFQYYREEENGRGNFPPRFSGLQFPNYSSELNVNALELDDSALYLCASSLVQGESTEAFFGQGTRLTVV.

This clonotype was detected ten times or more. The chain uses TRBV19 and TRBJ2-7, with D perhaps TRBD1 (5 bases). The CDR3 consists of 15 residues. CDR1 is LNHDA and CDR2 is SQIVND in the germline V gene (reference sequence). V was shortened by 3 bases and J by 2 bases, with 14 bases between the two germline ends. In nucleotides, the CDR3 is TGTGCCAGTAGTATGGGATCAGGGCCTGCCTACGAGCAGTACTTC. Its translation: CASSMGSGPAYEQYF.

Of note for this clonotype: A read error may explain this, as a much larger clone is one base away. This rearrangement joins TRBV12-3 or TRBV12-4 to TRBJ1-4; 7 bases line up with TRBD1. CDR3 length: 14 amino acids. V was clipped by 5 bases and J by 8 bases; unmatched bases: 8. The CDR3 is CASSQRQGVEKLFF. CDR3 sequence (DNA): TGTGCCAGCAGTCAGCGACAGGGAGTAGAAAAACTGTTTTTT.

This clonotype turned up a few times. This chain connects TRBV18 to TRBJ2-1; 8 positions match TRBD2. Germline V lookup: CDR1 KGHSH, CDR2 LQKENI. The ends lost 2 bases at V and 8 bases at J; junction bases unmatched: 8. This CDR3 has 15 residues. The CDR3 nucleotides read TGTGCCAGCTCACCATGGAGCGGGAGAAACCATGAGCAGTTCTTC. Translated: CASSPWSGRNHEQFF.

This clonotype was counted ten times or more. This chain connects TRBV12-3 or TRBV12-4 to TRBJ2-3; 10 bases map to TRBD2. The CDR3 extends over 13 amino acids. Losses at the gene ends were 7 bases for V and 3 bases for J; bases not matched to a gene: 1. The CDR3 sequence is CASTGLATDTQYF. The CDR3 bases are TGTGCCAGCACGGGACTAGCGACAGATACGCAGTATTTT.

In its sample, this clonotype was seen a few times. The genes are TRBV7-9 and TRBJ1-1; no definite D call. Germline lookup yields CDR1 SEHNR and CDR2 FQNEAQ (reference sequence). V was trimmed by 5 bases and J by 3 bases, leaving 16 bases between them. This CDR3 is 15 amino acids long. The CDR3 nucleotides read TGTGCCAGCAGCCCCCCCCGGCGTAAGGACACTGAAGCTTTCTTT. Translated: CASSPPRRKDTEAFF.

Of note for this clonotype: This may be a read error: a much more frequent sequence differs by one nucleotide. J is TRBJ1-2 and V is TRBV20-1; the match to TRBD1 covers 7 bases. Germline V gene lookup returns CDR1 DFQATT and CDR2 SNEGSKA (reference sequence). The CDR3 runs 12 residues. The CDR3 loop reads CSGTGNHYGYPF. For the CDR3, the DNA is TGCAGTGGGACAGGCAATCACTATGGCTACCCCTTC.

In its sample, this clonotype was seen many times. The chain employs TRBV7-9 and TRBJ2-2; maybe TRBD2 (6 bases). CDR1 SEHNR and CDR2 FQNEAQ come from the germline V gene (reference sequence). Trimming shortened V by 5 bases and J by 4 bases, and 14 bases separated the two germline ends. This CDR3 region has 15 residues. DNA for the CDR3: TGTGCCAGCAGCCGTGGCGGGGTTTTCACCGGGGAGCTGTTTTTT. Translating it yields CASSRGGVFTGELFF.

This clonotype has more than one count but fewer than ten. This chain's CDR3 is CASSDRAEETQYF. CDR3 sequence (DNA): TGTGCCAGCAGTGACAGAGCCGAAGAGACCCAGTACTTC. V gene TRBV6-4 combines with J gene TRBJ2-5; D is unresolved. The germline gives CDR1 MRHNA, CDR2 SNTAGT. The CDR3 totals 13 residues. Trimming cost V 2 bases and J 3 bases, with 7 bases left between them.

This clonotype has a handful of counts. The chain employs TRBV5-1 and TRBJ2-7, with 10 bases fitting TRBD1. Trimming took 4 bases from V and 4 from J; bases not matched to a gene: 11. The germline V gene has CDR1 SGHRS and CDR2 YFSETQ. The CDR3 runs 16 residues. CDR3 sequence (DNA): TGCGCCAGCAGCACCTTGACCGGGACAGGGGCGTACGAGCAGTACTTC. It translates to CASSTLTGTGAYEQYF.

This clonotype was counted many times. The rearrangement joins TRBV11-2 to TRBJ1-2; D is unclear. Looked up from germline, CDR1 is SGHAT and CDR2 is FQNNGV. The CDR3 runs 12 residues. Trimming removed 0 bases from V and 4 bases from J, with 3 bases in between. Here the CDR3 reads CASSLDGYGYTF. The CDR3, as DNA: TGTGCCAGCAGCTTAGACGGCTATGGCTACACCTTC.

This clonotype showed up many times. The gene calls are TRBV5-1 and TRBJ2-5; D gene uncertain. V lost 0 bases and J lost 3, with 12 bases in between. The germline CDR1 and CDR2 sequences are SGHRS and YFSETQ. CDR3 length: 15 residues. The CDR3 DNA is TGCGCCAGCAGCTTGGCCTCAAGAGCAGAAGAGACCCAGTACTTC. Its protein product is CASSLASRAEETQYF.

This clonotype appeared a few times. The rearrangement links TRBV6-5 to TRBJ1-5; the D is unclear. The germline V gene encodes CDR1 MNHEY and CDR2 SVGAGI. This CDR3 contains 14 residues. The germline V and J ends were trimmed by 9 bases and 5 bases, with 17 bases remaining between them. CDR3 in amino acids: CARRVGKGYQPQHF. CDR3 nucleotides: TGTGCCAGGCGAGTAGGGAAAGGATATCAGCCCCAGCATTTT.

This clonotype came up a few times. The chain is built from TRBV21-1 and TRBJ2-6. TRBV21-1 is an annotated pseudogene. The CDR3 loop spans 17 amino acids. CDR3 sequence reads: CASSTVRVNGGANVLTF. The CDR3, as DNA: TGTGCCAGCAGCACAGTAAGGGTTAATGGTGGGGCCAACGTCCTGACTTTC.